One T cell receptor beta chain is described in this entry. What it binds is not known. This record belongs to a study of Tregs in tolerant kidney transplant recipients. Study context: The nonmyeloablative bone marrow transplants came from related graft donors, with transient mixed chimerism. Study observations and caveats: No direct test of biological reproducibility was done here. Activated donor B cell expansion appeared to reveal the most relevant donor-specific TCRbeta repertoire.

Assay used: immunoSEQ multiplex PCR; TCRdb lists only in-frame clones, some missing. Altogether about 8,300 clones are present, roughly 36% being singletons, with the ten largest covering approximately 6%. CFSE-labeled recipient PBMCs were cultured five to seven days with irradiated graft donor PBMCs, then FACS-sorted. In germline, CDR1 is SGHNT, CDR2 YYREEE (reference sequence). V lost 3 bases to trimming and J lost 7 bases, with 8 bases between them. CDR3 length: 12 residues. This TCR was recovered from a human patient who received a combined kidney and bone marrow transplant. V and J are TRBV5-4 and TRBJ2-1; possible D gene TRBD2, 5 bases. The starting material was CD8+ T cells from blood cultured with allogeneic cells, obtained before the transplant. The CDR3 DNA sequence: TGTGCCAGCAGCTCACTAGAAAATGAGCAGTTCTTC. Its translation is CASSSLENEQFF.